A selection of T cell receptor beta chains follows, all from one sample in a study of blood T cell repertoires in COVID-19. Sequencing was performed with immunoSEQ multiplex PCR; in TCRdb, only in-frame clones are kept and a portion is missing. In the table there are about 91,000 clones, about 81% of which are singletons. The sample consisted of peripheral blood. All receptors derive from a man in his 70s with acute or convalescent COVID-19. CDR3s include the opening cysteine and the closing phenylalanine or tryptophan. Each record gives: V gene, CDR3 protein.

v_gene: TRBV18; CDR3aa: CASSRAGTSFYEQYF
v_gene: TRBV6-5; CDR3aa: CASVPGGTSNYGYTF
v_gene: TRBV19; CDR3aa: CASSLRDYLQETQYF
v_gene: TRBV24-1; CDR3aa: CATSDAGGPIQYF
v_gene: TRBV27; CDR3aa: CASSQGQTLISETQYF
v_gene: TRBV14; CDR3aa: CASSQVGPAGELFF
v_gene: TRBV5-1; CDR3aa: CASSRQGGNTEAFF
v_gene: TRBV27; CDR3aa: CASRGGGTGELFF
v_gene: TRBV14; CDR3aa: CASSHGLGAVYEQYF
v_gene: TRBV28; CDR3aa: CASSLGQGNYGYTF
v_gene: TRBV5-1; CDR3aa: CASSVDRGQETQYF
v_gene: TRBV6-5; CDR3aa: CASSDDRGGSYEQYF
v_gene: TRBV11-2; CDR3aa: CASSPPRGANVLTF
v_gene: TRBV6-5; CDR3aa: CASRDNQDYGYTF
v_gene: TRBV6-5; CDR3aa: CASKYSLGPNTEAFF
v_gene: TRBV5-4; CDR3aa: CATSPGGVGELFF
v_gene: TRBV5-1; CDR3aa: CASSLDVGELFF
v_gene: TRBV4-1; CDR3aa: CASSQGLAGVRNEQFF
v_gene: TRBV28; CDR3aa: CASSLNRGQYF
v_gene: TRBV4-3; CDR3aa: CASSQGTQGALGYGYTF
v_gene: TRBV28; CDR3aa: CASTDIYGTGISSNQPQHF
v_gene: TRBV27; CDR3aa: CASTRGGFYNEQFF
v_gene: TRBV6-5; CDR3aa: CASSLKNTDQPQHF
v_gene: TRBV16; CDR3aa: CASSQYRTGGNEQFF
v_gene: TRBV3-1/TRBV3-2; CDR3aa: CASSAQGLERYGQYF
v_gene: TRBV4-2; CDR3aa: CASSQVSLAGGADTQYF
v_gene: TRBV21-1; CDR3aa: CARVSRMREGPYNEQFF
v_gene: TRBV5-4; CDR3aa: CASSFRDRGVLNEKLFF